This TCR beta chain emerged from a study of OX40 agonist ivuxolimab in advanced cancers. This clone has more than one count but fewer than ten. Its antigen is unidentified. Study observations and caveats: Fewer expanded clones were found on average in CD4+ than in CD8+ T cells.

V trimming: 5 bases; J trimming: 4 bases; junction bases outside the gene matches: 3. This CDR3 has 13 residues. Germline CDR1 reads SGHTA; CDR2 reads FQGNSA. Method: immunoSEQ multiplex PCR; TCRdb's copy keeps in-frame clones and lacks some. Among about 130,000 clones, 90% were seen once, and the ten largest hold 1.1%. The input for sequencing was CD4+ or CD8+ T cells sorted from blood, taken in a trial of the OX40 agonist ivuxolimab. The TCR originated in an adult with an advanced solid tumor such as melanoma, head and neck, liver or kidney cancer. V and J are TRBV7-2 and TRBJ1-2; 8 bases are a match to TRBD1. The CDR3 spells CASSPGTGYGYTF. CDR3 nucleotide sequence: TGTGCCAGCAGCCCAGGGACAGGCTATGGCTACACCTTC.